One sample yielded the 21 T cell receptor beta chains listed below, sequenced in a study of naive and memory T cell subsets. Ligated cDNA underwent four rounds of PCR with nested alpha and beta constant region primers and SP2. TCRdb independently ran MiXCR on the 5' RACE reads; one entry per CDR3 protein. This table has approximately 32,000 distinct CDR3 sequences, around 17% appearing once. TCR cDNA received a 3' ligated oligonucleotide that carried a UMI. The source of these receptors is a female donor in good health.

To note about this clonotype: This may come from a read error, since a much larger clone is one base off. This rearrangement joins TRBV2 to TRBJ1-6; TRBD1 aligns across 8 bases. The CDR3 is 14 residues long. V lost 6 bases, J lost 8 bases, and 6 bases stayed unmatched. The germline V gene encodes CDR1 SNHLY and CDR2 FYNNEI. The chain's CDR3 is CASRRQGRDSPLHF. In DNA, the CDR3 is TGTGCCAGCAGACGACAGGGGAGGGATTCACCCCTCCACTTT.

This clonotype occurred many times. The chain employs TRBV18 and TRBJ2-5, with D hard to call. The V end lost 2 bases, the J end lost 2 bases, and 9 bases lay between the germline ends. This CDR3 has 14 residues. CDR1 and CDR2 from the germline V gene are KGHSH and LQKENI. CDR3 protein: CASSPTANQETQYF. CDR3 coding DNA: TGTGCCAGCTCACCAACGGCCAATCAAGAGACCCAGTACTTC. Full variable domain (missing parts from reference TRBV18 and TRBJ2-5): NAGVMQNPRHLVRRRGQEARLRCSPMKGHSHVYWYRQLPEEGLKFMVYLQKENIIDESGMPKERFSAEFPKEGPSILRIQQVVRGDSAAYFCASSPTANQETQYFGPGTRLLVL.

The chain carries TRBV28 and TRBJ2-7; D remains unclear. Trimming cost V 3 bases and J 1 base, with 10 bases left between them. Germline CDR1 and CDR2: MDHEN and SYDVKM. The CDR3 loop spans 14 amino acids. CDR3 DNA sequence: TGTGCCAGCAGTTTTCCCGGCTCATCCTACGAGCAGTACTTC. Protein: CASSFPGSSYEQYF.

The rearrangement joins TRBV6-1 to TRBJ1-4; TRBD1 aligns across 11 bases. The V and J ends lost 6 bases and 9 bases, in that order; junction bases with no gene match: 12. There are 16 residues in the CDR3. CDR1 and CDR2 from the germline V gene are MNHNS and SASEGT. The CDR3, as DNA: TGTGCCAGCAGGGACAGGGGGCGGGTAGACCCTCAAAAACTGTTTTTT. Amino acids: CASRDRGRVDPQKLFF.

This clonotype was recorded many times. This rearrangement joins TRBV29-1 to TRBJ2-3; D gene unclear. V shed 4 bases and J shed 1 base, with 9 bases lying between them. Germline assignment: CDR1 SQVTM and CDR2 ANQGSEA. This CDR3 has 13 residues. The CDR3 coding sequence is TGCAGCGTTGCCCCGGACGGCACAGATACGCAGTATTTT. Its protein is CSVAPDGTDTQYF.

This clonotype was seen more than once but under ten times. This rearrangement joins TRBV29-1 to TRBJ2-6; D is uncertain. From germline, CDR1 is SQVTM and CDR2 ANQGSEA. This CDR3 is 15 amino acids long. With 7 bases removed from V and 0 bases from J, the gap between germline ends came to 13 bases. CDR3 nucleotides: TGCAGCGCTGACACTGGTCCCTCTGGGGCCAACGTCCTGACTTTC. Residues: CSADTGPSGANVLTF.

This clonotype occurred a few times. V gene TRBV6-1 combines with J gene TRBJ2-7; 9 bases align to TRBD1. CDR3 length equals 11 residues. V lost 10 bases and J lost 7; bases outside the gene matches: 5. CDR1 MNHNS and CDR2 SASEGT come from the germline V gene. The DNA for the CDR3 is TGTGCCACCTCGACAGGGGGAGAGCAGTACTTC. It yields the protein CATSTGGEQYF.

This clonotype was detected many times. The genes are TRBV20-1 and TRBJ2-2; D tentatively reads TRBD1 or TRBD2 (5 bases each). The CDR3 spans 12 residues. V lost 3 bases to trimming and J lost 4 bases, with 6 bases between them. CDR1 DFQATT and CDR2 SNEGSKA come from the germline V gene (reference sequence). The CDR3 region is CSARRGTGELFF. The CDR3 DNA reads TGCAGTGCTAGGAGGGGCACCGGGGAGCTGTTTTTT.

CDR3 region: CASSLGQPGDTEAFF. CDR3 in DNA: TGTGCCAGCAGCTTAGGTCAGCCCGGGGACACTGAAGCTTTCTTT. The gene calls are TRBV7-9 and TRBJ1-1; D not certain. CDR1 and CDR2 from the germline V gene are SEHNR and FQNEAQ (reference sequence). CDR3 length: 15 amino acids. Trimming stripped 1 base from V and 3 bases from J, with 12 bases between.

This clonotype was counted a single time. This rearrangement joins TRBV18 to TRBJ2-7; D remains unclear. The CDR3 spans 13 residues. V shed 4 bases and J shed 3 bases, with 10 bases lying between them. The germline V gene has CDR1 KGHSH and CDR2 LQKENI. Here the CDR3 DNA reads TGTGCCAGCTCACTATCAGACCTCTACGAGCAGTACTTC. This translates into CASSLSDLYEQYF. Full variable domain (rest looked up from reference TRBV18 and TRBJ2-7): NAGVMQNPRHLVRRRGQEARLRCSPMKGHSHVYWYRQLPEEGLKFMVYLQKENIIDESGMPKERFSAEFPKEGPSILRIQQVVRGDSAAYFCASSLSDLYEQYFGPGTRLTVT.

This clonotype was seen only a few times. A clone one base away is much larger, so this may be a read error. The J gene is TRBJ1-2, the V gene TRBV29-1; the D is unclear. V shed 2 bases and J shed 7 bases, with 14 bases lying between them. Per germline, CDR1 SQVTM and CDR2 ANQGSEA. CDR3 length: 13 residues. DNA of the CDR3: TGCAGCGTTGAACCAGGCCGAGGGAGTGGCTACACCTTC. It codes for CSVEPGRGSGYTF.

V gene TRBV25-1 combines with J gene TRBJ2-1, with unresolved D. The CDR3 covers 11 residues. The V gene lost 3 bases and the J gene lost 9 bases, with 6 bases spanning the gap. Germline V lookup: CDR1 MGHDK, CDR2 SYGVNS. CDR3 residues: CASSDGVEQFF. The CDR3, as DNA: TGTGCCAGCAGTGATGGGGTTGAGCAGTTCTTC.

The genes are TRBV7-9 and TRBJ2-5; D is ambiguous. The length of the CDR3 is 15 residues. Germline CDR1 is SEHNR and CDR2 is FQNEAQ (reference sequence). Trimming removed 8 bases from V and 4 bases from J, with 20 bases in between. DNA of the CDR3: TGTGCCAGCCAAGGGTCCCGAGGTTATGGAGAGACCCAGTACTTC. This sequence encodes CASQGSRGYGETQYF. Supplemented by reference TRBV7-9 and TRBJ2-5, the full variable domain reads DTGVSQNPRHKITKRGQNVTFRCDPISEHNRLYWYRQTLGQGPEFLTYFQNEAQLEKSRLLSDRFSAERPKGSFSTLEIQRTEQGDSAMYLCASQGSRGYGETQYFGPGTRLLVL.

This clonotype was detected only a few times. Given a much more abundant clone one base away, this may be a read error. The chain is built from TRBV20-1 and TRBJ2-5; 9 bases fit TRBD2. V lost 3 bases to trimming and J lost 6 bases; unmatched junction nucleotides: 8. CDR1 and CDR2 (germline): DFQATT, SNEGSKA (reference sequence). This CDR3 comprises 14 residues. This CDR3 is CSASQAGGGKTQYF. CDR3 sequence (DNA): TGCAGTGCTAGTCAAGCGGGGGGTGGAAAGACCCAGTACTTC.

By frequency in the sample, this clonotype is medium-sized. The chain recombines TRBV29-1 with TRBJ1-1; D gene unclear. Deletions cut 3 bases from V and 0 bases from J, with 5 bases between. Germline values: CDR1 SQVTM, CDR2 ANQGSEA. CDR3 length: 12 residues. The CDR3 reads CSVEVLNTEAFF. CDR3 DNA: TGCAGCGTTGAGGTACTGAACACTGAAGCTTTCTTT.

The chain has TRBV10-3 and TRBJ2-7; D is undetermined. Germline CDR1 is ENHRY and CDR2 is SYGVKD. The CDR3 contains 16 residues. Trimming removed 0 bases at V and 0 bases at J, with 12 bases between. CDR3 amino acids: CAISESGLSSSYEQYF. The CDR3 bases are TGTGCCATCAGTGAGTCAGGTCTTTCGAGCTCCTACGAGCAGTACTTC.

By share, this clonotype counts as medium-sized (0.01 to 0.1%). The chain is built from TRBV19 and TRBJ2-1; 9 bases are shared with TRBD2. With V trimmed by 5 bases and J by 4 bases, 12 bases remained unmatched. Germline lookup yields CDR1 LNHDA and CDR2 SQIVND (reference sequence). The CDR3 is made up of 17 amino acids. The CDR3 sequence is CASSPNDLAGLYNEQFF. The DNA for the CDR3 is TGTGCCAGTAGTCCCAACGATCTAGCGGGGTTATACAATGAGCAGTTCTTC.

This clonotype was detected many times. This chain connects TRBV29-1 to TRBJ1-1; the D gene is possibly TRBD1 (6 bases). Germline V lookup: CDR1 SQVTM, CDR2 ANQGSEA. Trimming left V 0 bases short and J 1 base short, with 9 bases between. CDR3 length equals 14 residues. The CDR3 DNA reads TGCAGCGTTGAAGAAACAGGGTGGAACACTGAAGCTTTCTTT. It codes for CSVEETGWNTEAFF.

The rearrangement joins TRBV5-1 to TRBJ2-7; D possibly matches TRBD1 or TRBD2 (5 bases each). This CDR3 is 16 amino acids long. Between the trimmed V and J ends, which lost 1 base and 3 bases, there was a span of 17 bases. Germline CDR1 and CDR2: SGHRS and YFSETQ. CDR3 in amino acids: CASSLRGPEKNYEQYF. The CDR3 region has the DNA TGCGCCAGCAGCTTGAGGGGACCGGAAAAAAACTACGAGCAGTACTTC. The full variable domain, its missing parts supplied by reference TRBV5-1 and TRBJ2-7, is KAGVTQTPRYLIKTRGQQVTLSCSPISGHRSVSWYQQTPGQGLQFLFEYFSETQRNKGNFPGRFSGRQFSNSRSEMNVSTLELGDSALYLCASSLRGPEKNYEQYFGPGTRLTVT.

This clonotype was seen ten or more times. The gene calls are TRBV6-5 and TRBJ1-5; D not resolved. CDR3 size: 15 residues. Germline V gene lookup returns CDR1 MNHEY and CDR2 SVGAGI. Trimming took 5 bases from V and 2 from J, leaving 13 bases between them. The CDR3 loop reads CASSPKGLGNQPQHF. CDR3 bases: TGTGCCAGCAGTCCAAAGGGCCTGGGCAATCAGCCCCAGCATTTT.

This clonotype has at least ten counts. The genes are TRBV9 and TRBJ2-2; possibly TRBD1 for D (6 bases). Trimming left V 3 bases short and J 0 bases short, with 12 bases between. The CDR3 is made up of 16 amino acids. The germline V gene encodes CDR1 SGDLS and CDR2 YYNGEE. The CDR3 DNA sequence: TGTGCCAGCAGCGCTCCGGGACATACGAACACCGGGGAGCTGTTTTTT. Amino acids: CASSAPGHTNTGELFF.